These T cell receptor beta chains were read from a single sample in a study of patients and donors after allogeneic stem cell transplantation. TCRdb re-derived calls from the RT-PCR reads in MiXCR, one entry per CDR3 protein. The table records 70,000 to 85,000 distinct CDR3 sequences, more than 25% of them present only once. The sample taken for sequencing was blood, either unsorted or a sorted T cell fraction (not recorded which). The receptors come from a human donor who was either an allogeneic HSCT recipient or a stem cell or donor lymphocyte infusion donor (not recorded which). It is not recorded whose cells these are; they may come from a transplant donor. The CDR3 runs from the conserved cysteine through the conserved F or W. The order of the fields is J gene, V gene, clone size, D gene, CDR3 DNA, CDR3 protein. The D gene is left open where the match is weak. Not every row has a clone size; where given, it reads once, few, many or a size class.

j_call: TRBJ2-5; v_call: TRBV24-1; clone_size: once; d_call: TRBD2; cdr3_nt: TGTGCCACCAGTGACTGGGGACTAGCGAGTGGGGAGACCCAGTACTTC; cdr3_aa: CATSDWGLASGETQYF
j_call: TRBJ2-1; v_call: TRBV12-3/TRBV12-4; clone_size: NA; d_call: TRBD2; cdr3_nt: TGTGCCAGCAGTTTAAGGGGCGGGAGGCTGTACAATGAGCAGTTCTTC; cdr3_aa: CASSLRGGRLYNEQFF
j_call: TRBJ1-4; v_call: TRBV7-2; clone_size: NA; d_call: TRBD1; cdr3_nt: TGTGCCAGCAGCCAAATCGGGACAGCAAGCTTTACTAATGAAAAACTGTTTTTT; cdr3_aa: CASSQIGTASFTNEKLFF
j_call: TRBJ2-5; v_call: TRBV29-1; clone_size: NA; d_call: NA; cdr3_nt: TGCAGCGTCTCCCCGGGATATCAGGGGAGAGAGACCCAGTACTTC; cdr3_aa: CSVSPGYQGRETQYF
j_call: TRBJ2-7; v_call: TRBV12-3/TRBV12-4; clone_size: NA; d_call: TRBD2; cdr3_nt: TGTGCCAGCAGTTTAGGTGGGACTAACCTCTACGAGCAGTACTTC; cdr3_aa: CASSLGGTNLYEQYF
j_call: TRBJ2-7; v_call: TRBV5-1; clone_size: few; d_call: NA; cdr3_nt: TGCGCCAGCAGCGGCTGGAGCGGAACCTACTACGAGCAGTACTTC; cdr3_aa: CASSGWSGTYYEQYF
j_call: TRBJ2-5; v_call: TRBV7-2; clone_size: NA; d_call: TRBD2; cdr3_nt: TGTGCCAGCAGCCAAAGACTAGCGGCTGAAGAGACCCAGTACTTC; cdr3_aa: CASSQRLAAEETQYF
j_call: TRBJ2-2; v_call: TRBV5-1; clone_size: few; d_call: NA; cdr3_nt: TGCGCCAGCAGCCCCGGTTATCGACCGTCGAACACCGGGGAGCTGTTTTTT; cdr3_aa: CASSPGYRPSNTGELFF
j_call: TRBJ1-6; v_call: TRBV7-9; clone_size: few; d_call: NA; cdr3_nt: TGTGCCAGCAGCCTCGGATGGGGAGGAAACGATTCACCCCTCCACTTT; cdr3_aa: CASSLGWGGNDSPLHF
j_call: TRBJ1-5; v_call: TRBV19; clone_size: few; d_call: NA; cdr3_nt: TGTGCCAGTAGTATAATACTGGGGGCAAGCAATCAGCCCCAGCATTTT; cdr3_aa: CASSIILGASNQPQHF
j_call: TRBJ2-2; v_call: TRBV5-1; clone_size: NA; d_call: NA; cdr3_nt: TGCGCCAGCAGCTTCGGCAGGGGGGCCACCGGGGAGCTGTTTTTT; cdr3_aa: CASSFGRGATGELFF
j_call: TRBJ2-5; v_call: TRBV10-3; clone_size: few; d_call: NA; cdr3_nt: TGTGCCATCAAATCGGCGAAAGAGACCCAGTACTTC; cdr3_aa: CAIKSAKETQYF
j_call: TRBJ1-5; v_call: TRBV28; clone_size: NA; d_call: TRBD1; cdr3_nt: TGTGCCAGCAGGGCCGGGACAGGGGGCTTCCAGCCCCAGCATTTT; cdr3_aa: CASRAGTGGFQPQHF
j_call: TRBJ1-1; v_call: TRBV12-3/TRBV12-4; clone_size: NA; d_call: NA; cdr3_nt: TGTGCCAGCACTATAGGGGGGGTTAGGACTGAAGCTTTCTTT; cdr3_aa: CASTIGGVRTEAFF
j_call: TRBJ2-2; v_call: TRBV11-2; clone_size: few; d_call: NA; cdr3_nt: TGTGCCAGCAGCTTCGACAGCCTAAACACCGGGGAGCTGTTTTTT; cdr3_aa: CASSFDSLNTGELFF
j_call: TRBJ1-2; v_call: TRBV9; clone_size: NA; d_call: TRBD1; cdr3_nt: TGTGCCAGCAGTGAACAGGGGGACCACTATGGCTACACCTTC; cdr3_aa: CASSEQGDHYGYTF
j_call: TRBJ2-1; v_call: TRBV9; clone_size: few; d_call: NA; cdr3_nt: TGTGCCAGCAGCGCCCGGACGCTACTACCTTACAATGAGCAGTTCTTC; cdr3_aa: CASSARTLLPYNEQFF